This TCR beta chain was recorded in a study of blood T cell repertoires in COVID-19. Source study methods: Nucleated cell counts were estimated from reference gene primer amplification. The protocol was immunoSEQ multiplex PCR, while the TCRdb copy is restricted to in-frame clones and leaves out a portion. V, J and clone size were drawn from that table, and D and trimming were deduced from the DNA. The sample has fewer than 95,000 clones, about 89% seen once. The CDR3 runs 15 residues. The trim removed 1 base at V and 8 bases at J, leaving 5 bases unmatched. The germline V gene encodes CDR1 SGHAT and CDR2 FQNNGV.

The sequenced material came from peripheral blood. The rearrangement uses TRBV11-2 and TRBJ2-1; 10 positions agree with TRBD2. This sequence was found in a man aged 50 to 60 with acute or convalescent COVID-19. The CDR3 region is CASSLVSGGAHEQFF. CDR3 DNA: TGTGCCAGCAGCTTAGTAAGCGGGGGGGCTCATGAGCAGTTCTTC.